The sequence of this TCR beta chain was determined in a study of shared clonotypes between healthy human individuals. In the study overall: Each donor's CD8 memory used one plate, CD8 naive two, each CD4 subset three.

Naive CD8 cells, CD45RO-negative and positively selected for CCR7, excluded terminally differentiated effector memory CD45RA+ cells. The authors ran the assay at deep level. Using immunoSEQ multiplex PCR, the repertoire was profiled, and TCRdb retains in-frame clones only, with some absent. The data show about 800,000 clones, about 96% seen once. As for this clone: Antigen unknown.

Study observations and caveats: Non-shared clonotypes had lower generation probabilities than clonotypes shared by all four sorted-subset donors.

The length of the CDR3 is 14 residues. V gave up 2 bases and J gave up 4 bases, with 11 bases separating them. From germline, CDR1 is KGHSH and CDR2 LQKENI. Sequencing was done on a sample of naive CD8+ T cells sorted from blood. This chain connects TRBV18 to TRBJ1-1, with unresolved D. This clonotype was obtained from a man aged 25 to 45 in good health. CDR3 coding DNA: TGTGCCAGCTCACCAAACGGGGTTGGCACTGAAGCTTTCTTT. It encodes CASSPNGVGTEAFF.